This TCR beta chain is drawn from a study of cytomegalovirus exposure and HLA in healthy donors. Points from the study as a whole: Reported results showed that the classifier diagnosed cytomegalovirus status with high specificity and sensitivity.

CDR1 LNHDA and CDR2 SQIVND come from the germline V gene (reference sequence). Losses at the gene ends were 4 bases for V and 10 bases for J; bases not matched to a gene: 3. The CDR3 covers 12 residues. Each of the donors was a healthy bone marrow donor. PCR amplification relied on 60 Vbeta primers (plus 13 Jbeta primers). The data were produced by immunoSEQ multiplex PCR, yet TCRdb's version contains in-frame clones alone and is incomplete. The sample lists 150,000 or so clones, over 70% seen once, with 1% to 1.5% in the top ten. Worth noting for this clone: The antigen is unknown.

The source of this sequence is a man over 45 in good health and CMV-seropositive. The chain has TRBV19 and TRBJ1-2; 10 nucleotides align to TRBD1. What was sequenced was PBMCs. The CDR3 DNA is TGTGCCAGTAGTAGGGACAGGGGTTCCTACACCTTC. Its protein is CASSRDRGSYTF.